These 21 T cell receptor beta chains were sequenced from one sample in a study of cytomegalovirus exposure and HLA in healthy donors. Produced via immunoSEQ multiplex PCR; TCRdb's table is partial and in-frame only. The data show some 230,000 clones, with around 90% seen just once and about 1% held by the top ten. Sequencing used PBMCs. The origin of the receptors is a woman in her late teens or twenties in good health and CMV-seronegative.

This rearrangement joins TRBV11-2 to TRBJ1-2, with D possibly matching TRBD1 (6 bases). The germline V and J ends were trimmed by 4 bases and 3 bases, with 12 bases remaining between them. Germline V CDR1 and CDR2: SGHAT, FQNNGV. The CDR3 is 14 residues long. CDR3 nucleotides: TGTGCCAGCAGCTCCCCCAGGGGTCACTATGGCTACACCTTC. Protein: CASSSPRGHYGYTF.

The gene calls are TRBV18 and TRBJ2-3; 9 bases are a match to TRBD1. The J segment lost 4 bases and the V segment lost 1 base, leaving 9 bases of the junction unmatched. CDR3 size: 17 residues. Germline CDR1 KGHSH, CDR2 LQKENI. The CDR3 DNA follows: TGTGCCAGCTCACCACTGGTAACCGGGACAGGGCCAGATACGCAGTATTTT. It encodes CASSPLVTGTGPDTQYF.

The chain links TRBV2 to TRBJ2-7; the match to TRBD1 covers 9 bases. The CDR3 covers 12 residues. Germline V gene lookup returns CDR1 SNHLY and CDR2 FYNNEI. With 11 bases clipped from V and 2 bases from J, the junction kept 4 bases outside the gene matches. As DNA, the CDR3 is TGTGCCGGGGGACAGGGAGCCTACGAGCAGTACTTC. This gives the protein CAGGQGAYEQYF.

This clone showed up just a few times. The chain couples TRBV10-3 to TRBJ2-7, with 15 bases identical to TRBD2. The CDR3 is made up of 16 amino acids. The ends lost 4 bases at V and 6 bases at J; junction bases unmatched: 7. Germline values: CDR1 ENHRY, CDR2 SYGVKD. CDR3 amino acids: CAISGTSGRGSGEQYF. CDR3 nucleotides: TGTGCCATCAGTGGGACTAGCGGGAGGGGGTCGGGCGAGCAGTACTTC.

This clone was detected ten times or more. The chain combines TRBV4-1 with TRBJ2-1, with D possibly TRBD2 on 5 matching bases. The CDR3 is 13 residues long. V was cut by 4 bases and J by 10 bases, with 14 bases left in between. CDR1 and CDR2 from the germline V gene are MGHRA and YSYEKL. The CDR3 loop is CASSPLDPSEQFF. CDR3 nucleotide sequence: TGCGCCAGCAGCCCCCTGGACCCTAGCGAGCAGTTCTTC.

The table lists this clone with a count of one. The chain has TRBV7-2 and TRBJ2-7; 7 positions match TRBD2. V dropped 5 bases and J dropped 0; count of bases not matched to a gene: 10. Germline-derived CDR1 and CDR2 are SGHTA and FQGNSA. CDR3 length equals 16 residues. The CDR3, as DNA: TGTGCCAGCAGCCCCGATAGCGGGTCTAGCTCCTACGAGCAGTACTTC. Protein sequence: CASSPDSGSSSYEQYF.

This chain uses TRBV6-4 with TRBJ2-1; D perhaps matches TRBD2 (5 bases). Germline V gene sequence: CDR1 MRHNA, CDR2 SNTAGT. This CDR3 has 15 amino acids. The germline V and J ends were trimmed by 2 bases and 9 bases, with 17 bases remaining between them. CDR3 coding DNA: TGTGCCAGCAGTGACGGGTTGTTCGGGGTTGCTGAGCAGTTCTTC. Translating it yields CASSDGLFGVAEQFF.

This clone was seen just once. This chain uses TRBV2 with TRBJ2-7, with D maybe TRBD2 (6 bases). This CDR3 contains 23 residues. In germline, CDR1 is SNHLY, CDR2 FYNNEI. V lost 3 bases and J lost 2, with 38 bases in between. The CDR3 region is CASSDFDLQTPGSEGRFTYEQYF. The DNA for the CDR3 is TGTGCCAGCAGTGATTTTGATTTACAGACCCCGGGATCGGAGGGCCGTTTCACCTACGAGCAGTACTTC.

The V gene is TRBV7-7, the J gene TRBJ2-2; tentatively, D is TRBD1 (5 bases). The CDR3 length is 18 residues. Germline CDR1 is SSHAT and CDR2 is FNYEAQ (reference sequence). The V gene lost 1 base and the J gene lost 0 bases, with 15 bases spanning the gap. The CDR3 is CASSLGPRGAPNTGELFF. The CDR3, as DNA: TGTGCCAGCAGCTTAGGCCCCCGTGGGGCGCCGAACACCGGGGAGCTGTTTTTT.

The chain recombines TRBV30 with TRBJ2-7, with TRBD2 as a possible D gene (7 bases). Per germline, CDR1 GTSNPN and CDR2 SVGIG (reference sequence). The V end was cut by 8 bases, the J end by 7 bases, with 15 bases between. The CDR3 totals 11 residues. The CDR3 DNA follows: TGTGCCGGGTTAGGGGGGGGAGAGCAGTACTTC. It encodes CAGLGGGEQYF.

The chain is built from TRBV5-4 and TRBJ2-7; TRBD1 might be the D (6 bases). The CDR3 length is 16 residues. Trimming cost V 4 bases and J 0 bases, with 17 bases left between them. Germline CDR1 and CDR2: SGHNT and YYREEE (reference sequence). The CDR3 nucleotides are TGTGCCAGCAGCCTCGACAGGTCCACTCGCTCCTACGAGCAGTACTTC. Translation: CASSLDRSTRSYEQYF.

In this sample, this clone turned up a few times. This rearrangement joins TRBV19 to TRBJ2-4; 9 bases match TRBD1. Germline V lookup: CDR1 LNHDA, CDR2 SQIVND (reference sequence). CDR3 length equals 13 residues. V lost 6 bases, J lost 7 bases, and 4 bases stayed unmatched. The CDR3 sequence is CASRGTGTNIQYF. The CDR3 coding sequence is TGTGCCAGTAGGGGGACAGGGACGAACATTCAGTACTTC.

This chain connects TRBV4-2 to TRBJ2-2; 9 nucleotides line up with TRBD1. With 3 bases clipped from V and 5 bases from J, the junction kept 7 bases outside the gene matches. In germline, CDR1 is LGHNA, CDR2 YNFKEQ. CDR3 length equals 16 residues. DNA of the CDR3: TGTGCCAGCAGCCAGCCGTCGACAGGGGGGACCGGGGAGCTGTTTTTT. It is translated as CASSQPSTGGTGELFF.

The chain recombines TRBV29-1 with TRBJ2-5; 9 bases map to TRBD1. The germline V gene encodes CDR1 SQVTM and CDR2 ANQGSEA. The CDR3 contains 14 residues. After removal of 6 bases from V and 5 bases from J, the junction contained 10 bases not matched to a gene. CDR3 residues: CSVIPGQGWETQYF. The CDR3 DNA reads TGCAGCGTGATACCGGGACAGGGTTGGGAGACCCAGTACTTC.

V gene TRBV5-8 combines with J gene TRBJ2-1, with 10 bases that match TRBD2. V was pared by 4 bases and J by 4 bases, with 8 bases of the junction left unmatched. Germline V CDR1 and CDR2: SGHTS, YDEGEE. The CDR3 is made up of 16 amino acids. The CDR3 nucleotides read TGTGCCAGCAGCACGGGACGACTAGCGGGTTACAATGAGCAGTTCTTC. The encoded protein is CASSTGRLAGYNEQFF.

The J gene is TRBJ2-1, the V gene TRBV4-1; 12 bases match TRBD2. J was trimmed by 0 bases and V by 4 bases; bases with no gene match: 1. The CDR3 sequence is 16 residues long. Germline-derived CDR1 and CDR2 are MGHRA and YSYEKL. CDR3 nucleotides: TGCGCCAGCAGCCCTAGCGGGAGGGGCTCCTACAATGAGCAGTTCTTC. Its translation: CASSPSGRGSYNEQFF.

The V call is TRBV7-9, the J call TRBJ1-4, with 8 bases fitting TRBD1. The CDR3 totals 16 residues. Trimming removed 5 bases from V and 3 bases from J; junction bases left unmatched: 8. Germline CDR1 reads SEHNR; CDR2 reads FQNEAQ (reference sequence). The CDR3 bases are TGTGCCAGCAGCCCAAATACAGGGGGTCCTAATGAAAAACTGTTTTTT. The encoded protein is CASSPNTGGPNEKLFF.

J is TRBJ1-5 and V is TRBV30; D not resolved. V was cut by 0 bases and J by 4 bases, with 13 bases left in between. Germline values: CDR1 GTSNPN, CDR2 SVGIG (reference sequence). This CDR3 has 15 amino acids. CDR3 in amino acids: CAWSVVGRYNQPQHF. DNA of the CDR3: TGTGCCTGGAGTGTAGTGGGCAGGTATAATCAGCCCCAGCATTTT.

The chain couples TRBV11-2 to TRBJ1-5, with 7 bases lining up with TRBD1. The V gene end was trimmed by 0 bases and the J gene end by 2 bases; junction bases not matched to a gene: 4. The CDR3 covers 16 residues. CDR1 is SGHAT and CDR2 is FQNNGV in the germline V gene. CDR3 protein: CASSLEGGAGNQPQHF. The DNA of the CDR3 is TGTGCCAGCAGCTTAGAAGGGGGCGCGGGCAATCAGCCCCAGCATTTT.

The gene calls are TRBV7-9 and TRBJ2-1; 10 bases fit TRBD2. V was clipped by 1 base and J by 7 bases; unmatched bases: 7. The CDR3 is 16 amino acids. The germline V gene has CDR1 SEHNR and CDR2 FQNEAQ (reference sequence). CDR3 in DNA: TGTGCCAGCAGCTTAGAGTCCGGACTAGCGGTAAATGAGCAGTTCTTC. This codes for CASSLESGLAVNEQFF.

The gene calls are TRBV29-1 and TRBJ2-4, with 9 positions matching TRBD1. Germline trimming cut 5 bases from V and 5 bases from J; bases unmatched to any gene: 7. Germline V CDR1 and CDR2: SQVTM, ANQGSEA. This CDR3 has 14 residues. CDR3 sequence reads: CSVYRTGVQNIQYF. CDR3 DNA: TGCAGCGTTTATAGGACAGGGGTCCAAAACATTCAGTACTTC.